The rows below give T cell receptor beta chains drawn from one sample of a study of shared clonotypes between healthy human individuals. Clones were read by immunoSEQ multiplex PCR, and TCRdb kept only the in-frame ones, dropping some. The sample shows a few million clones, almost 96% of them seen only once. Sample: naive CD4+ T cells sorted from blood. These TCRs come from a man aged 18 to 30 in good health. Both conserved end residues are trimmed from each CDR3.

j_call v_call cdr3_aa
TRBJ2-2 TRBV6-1 ASRLAGLTGELF
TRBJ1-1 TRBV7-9 ASKTGGVMNTEAF
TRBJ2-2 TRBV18 ASSPSPGSGGELF
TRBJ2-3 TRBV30 AWSVSPLLISDTQY
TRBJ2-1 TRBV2 ASRRTGTSGNNEQF
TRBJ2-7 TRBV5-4 ASSLPGGLTYEQY
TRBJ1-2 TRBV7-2 ASSPRGGWQGAYGYT
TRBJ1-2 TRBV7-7 ASSSDREPSYT
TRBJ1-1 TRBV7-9 ASSGDRLNTEAF
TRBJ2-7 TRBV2 ASSSRTGEYEQY